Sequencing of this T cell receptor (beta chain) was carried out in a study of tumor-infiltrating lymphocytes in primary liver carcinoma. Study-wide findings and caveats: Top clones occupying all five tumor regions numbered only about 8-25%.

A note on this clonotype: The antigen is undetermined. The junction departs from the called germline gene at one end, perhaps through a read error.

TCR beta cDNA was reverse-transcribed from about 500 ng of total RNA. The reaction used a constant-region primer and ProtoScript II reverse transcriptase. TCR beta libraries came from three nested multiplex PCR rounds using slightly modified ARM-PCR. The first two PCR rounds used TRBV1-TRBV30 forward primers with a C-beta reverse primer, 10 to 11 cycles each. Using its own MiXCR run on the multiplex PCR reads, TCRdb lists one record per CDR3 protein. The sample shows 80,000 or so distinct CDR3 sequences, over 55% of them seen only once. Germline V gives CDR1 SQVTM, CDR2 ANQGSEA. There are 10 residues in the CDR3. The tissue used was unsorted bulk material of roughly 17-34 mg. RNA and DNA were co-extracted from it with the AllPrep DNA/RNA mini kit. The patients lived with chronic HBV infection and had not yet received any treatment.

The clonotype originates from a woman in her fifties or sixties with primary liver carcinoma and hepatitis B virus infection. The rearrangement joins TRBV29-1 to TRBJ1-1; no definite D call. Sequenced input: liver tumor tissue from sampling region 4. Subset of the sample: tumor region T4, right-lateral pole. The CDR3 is CSTDTTEAFF. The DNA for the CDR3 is TGCAGCACCGACACCACTGAAGCTTTTTTT.